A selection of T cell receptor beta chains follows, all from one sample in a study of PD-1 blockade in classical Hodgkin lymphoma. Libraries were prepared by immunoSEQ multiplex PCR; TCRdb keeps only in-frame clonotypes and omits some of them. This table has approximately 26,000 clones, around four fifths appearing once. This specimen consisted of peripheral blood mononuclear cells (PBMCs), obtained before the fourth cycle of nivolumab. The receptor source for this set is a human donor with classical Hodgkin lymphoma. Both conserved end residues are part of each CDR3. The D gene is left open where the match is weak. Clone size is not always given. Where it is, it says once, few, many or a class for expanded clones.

DNA: TGCGCCAGCGGGTTGAACAGGGGGAACACTGAAGCTTTCTTT; CDR3: CASGLNRGNTEAFF; J: TRBJ1-1; length: 14; D: TRBD1; V: TRBV10-2; size: -
DNA: TGCGCCAGCAGCTTACAGGGCCTAAATGAAAAACTGTTTTTT; CDR3: CASSLQGLNEKLFF; J: TRBJ1-4; length: 14; D: -; V: TRBV5-1; size: -
DNA: TGTGCCAGTAGTATCAAGGGACAGGGGGCTTCGTGGTACAATGAGCAGTTCTTC; CDR3: CASSIKGQGASWYNEQFF; J: TRBJ2-1; length: 18; D: TRBD1; V: TRBV19; size: -
DNA: TGTGCCAGCAGCCGGGACAGGGCTGCAGATACGCAGTATTTT; CDR3: CASSRDRAADTQYF; J: TRBJ2-3; length: 14; D: TRBD1; V: TRBV9; size: once
DNA: TGTGCCAGCAGCTTAGTCGGGAAAGTGAATGAGCAGTTCTTC; CDR3: CASSLVGKVNEQFF; J: TRBJ2-1; length: 14; D: -; V: TRBV7-8; size: -
DNA: TGCAGCGTTGCGGGGACAGGGGAGAACTATGGCTACACCTTC; CDR3: CSVAGTGENYGYTF; J: TRBJ1-2; length: 14; D: TRBD1; V: TRBV29-1; size: -
DNA: TGTGCCAGCAGTGCGCGGGACATCTCCTACGAGCAGTACTTC; CDR3: CASSARDISYEQYF; J: TRBJ2-7; length: 14; D: -; V: TRBV6-1; size: few
DNA: TGTGCCAGTGGAGGGACAGCCTCTCATCAGCCCCAGCATTTT; CDR3: CASGGTASHQPQHF; J: TRBJ1-5; length: 14; D: TRBD1; V: TRBV19; size: -
DNA: TGTGCCAGTGACAGGGCGAGCTCCTACAATGAGCAGTTCTTC; CDR3: CASDRASSYNEQFF; J: TRBJ2-1; length: 14; D: TRBD1; V: TRBV28; size: -
DNA: TGCGCCAGCAGCTTAAGACAGGGGCCGGATTCACCCCTCCACTTT; CDR3: CASSLRQGPDSPLHF; J: TRBJ1-6; length: 15; D: TRBD1; V: TRBV5-1; size: -
DNA: TGTGCCAGCAAGGATGGGAGAGGGCGGATTGAAGCTTTCTTT; CDR3: CASKDGRGRIEAFF; J: TRBJ1-1; length: 14; D: -; V: TRBV28; size: -
DNA: TGTGCCAGTAGTATCAGGGGGCGGGCGGAGACCCAGTACTTC; CDR3: CASSIRGRAETQYF; J: TRBJ2-5; length: 14; D: TRBD1; V: TRBV19; size: medium-sized
DNA: TGCGCCAGCAGCCGCGACAAGCTACAGGGGGGGAACACTGAAGCTTTCTTT; CDR3: CASSRDKLQGGNTEAFF; J: TRBJ1-1; length: 17; D: TRBD1; V: TRBV5-1; size: -
DNA: TGTGCCATCAGTGAGTCGGGGGAGACCCAGTACTTC; CDR3: CAISESGETQYF; J: TRBJ2-5; length: 12; D: -; V: TRBV10-3; size: -
DNA: TGCGCCAGCAGCTTGGAGGTGGCAGCGGGAGGGCCGGGCACCGGGGAGCTGTTTTTT; CDR3: CASSLEVAAGGPGTGELFF; J: TRBJ2-2; length: 19; D: TRBD2; V: TRBV5-1; size: -
DNA: TGTGCCAGCAGTGGACCCGGGACAAAGAACACTGAAGCTTTCTTT; CDR3: CASSGPGTKNTEAFF; J: TRBJ1-1; length: 15; D: -; V: TRBV6-1; size: -
DNA: TGTGCCAGCAGTGAATATCCCGCCTCCCAGGGCAATCAGCCCCAGCATTTT; CDR3: CASSEYPASQGNQPQHF; J: TRBJ1-5; length: 17; D: -; V: TRBV2; size: -
DNA: TGTGCCAGCAGGCGAGGACCGCAACCCTACGAGCAGTACTTC; CDR3: CASRRGPQPYEQYF; J: TRBJ2-7; length: 14; D: -; V: TRBV6-5; size: few
DNA: TGTGCCAGCTCCAGGACAGAGTCCTACGAGCAGTACTTC; CDR3: CASSRTESYEQYF; J: TRBJ2-7; length: 13; D: -; V: TRBV18; size: -
DNA: TGTGCCAGCAGATCCTTGGGCGGGGAGCTGTTTTTT; CDR3: CASRSLGGELFF; J: TRBJ2-2; length: 12; D: -; V: TRBV6-1; size: -
DNA: TGTGCCAGCAGTGTAATGGCGGGGACCTCCACCGGGGAGCTGTTTTTT; CDR3: CASSVMAGTSTGELFF; J: TRBJ2-2; length: 16; D: -; V: TRBV2; size: few
DNA: TGTGCCAGCAGCTTAGCGACAGGTGAGCAGTTCTTC; CDR3: CASSLATGEQFF; J: TRBJ2-1; length: 12; D: -; V: TRBV7-2; size: -
DNA: TGTGCCAGCAGTGAAATTGCGGGGAATTATGGCTACACCTTC; CDR3: CASSEIAGNYGYTF; J: TRBJ1-2; length: 14; D: -; V: TRBV6-1; size: -
DNA: TGTGCCAGCAGTTTTACGGGCAGGGTGAACACTGAAGCTTTCTTT; CDR3: CASSFTGRVNTEAFF; J: TRBJ1-1; length: 15; D: -; V: TRBV28; size: -
DNA: TGTGCCAGCAGCCAAGGGGGCCTGAGCAATCAGCCCCAGCATTTT; CDR3: CASSQGGLSNQPQHF; J: TRBJ1-5; length: 15; D: -; V: TRBV4-2; size: -
DNA: TGCGCCAGCAGCCAAGGAACGGGACAGGGCTCTGGAAACACCATATATTTT; CDR3: CASSQGTGQGSGNTIYF; J: TRBJ1-3; length: 17; D: TRBD1; V: TRBV4-1; size: -
DNA: TGCGCCAGCAGCTTAAGACAGGGGGCGAGCTCTGGGGCCAACGTCCTGACTTTC; CDR3: CASSLRQGASSGANVLTF; J: TRBJ2-6; length: 18; D: TRBD1; V: TRBV5-1; size: -
DNA: TGTGCCAGCAGCTTCGCCCCCGGGACTCCCCTGGGGGAGCAGTACTTC; CDR3: CASSFAPGTPLGEQYF; J: TRBJ2-7; length: 16; D: -; V: TRBV11-1; size: -
DNA: TGTGCCAGCAGTTACTCGAACCGTAGGGATTCACCCCTCCACTTT; CDR3: CASSYSNRRDSPLHF; J: TRBJ1-6; length: 15; D: -; V: TRBV6-5; size: -
DNA: TGTGCCAGCAGATCGACAGCAACTAATGAAAAACTGTTTTTT; CDR3: CASRSTATNEKLFF; J: TRBJ1-4; length: 14; D: -; V: TRBV2; size: -
DNA: TGTGCCGGAACCGGGACTACTCAAGAGACCCAGTACTTC; CDR3: CAGTGTTQETQYF; J: TRBJ2-5; length: 13; D: TRBD2; V: TRBV5-6; size: -
DNA: TGCGCCAGCAGCTCCCGGGACAGTCTAGGAGAGACCCAGTACTTC; CDR3: CASSSRDSLGETQYF; J: TRBJ2-5; length: 15; D: TRBD1; V: TRBV5-1; size: -
DNA: TGTGCCAGTAGTGTAAGTCTAGCGGGATTTGGATCTGAGCAGTTCTTC; CDR3: CASSVSLAGFGSEQFF; J: TRBJ2-1; length: 16; D: TRBD2; V: TRBV19; size: -
DNA: TGCGCCAGCAGCCAAGACGGGCAGGGCCACTATGGCTACACCTTC; CDR3: CASSQDGQGHYGYTF; J: TRBJ1-2; length: 15; D: -; V: TRBV4-1; size: medium-sized
DNA: TGCAGCGTTGAACAGGACTCTGGAAACACCATATATTTT; CDR3: CSVEQDSGNTIYF; J: TRBJ1-3; length: 13; D: -; V: TRBV29-1; size: -
DNA: TGTGCCAGCAGCAAACCCCCGGGACTAGAAAACGAGCAGTACTTC; CDR3: CASSKPPGLENEQYF; J: TRBJ2-7; length: 15; D: TRBD2; V: TRBV7-9; size: -
DNA: TGCGCCAGCAGCTTTCCAAGACTAGCGGGAAAGAACACCGGGGAGCTGTTTTTT; CDR3: CASSFPRLAGKNTGELFF; J: TRBJ2-2; length: 18; D: TRBD2; V: TRBV5-1; size: once
DNA: TGTGCCAGCAGCTCGAAGGGAAAGAGCTCCTACAATGAGCAGTTCTTC; CDR3: CASSSKGKSSYNEQFF; J: TRBJ2-1; length: 16; D: -; V: TRBV5-6; size: -
DNA: TGCGCCAGCAGCTCGGGACCGGGACTAGGAACAGATACGCAGTATTTT; CDR3: CASSSGPGLGTDTQYF; J: TRBJ2-3; length: 16; D: TRBD2; V: TRBV5-1; size: -
DNA: TGTGCCAGCAGCTTACGAGCAGGGCGGGGCCCAGATACGCAGTATTTT; CDR3: CASSLRAGRGPDTQYF; J: TRBJ2-3; length: 16; D: -; V: TRBV7-2; size: -
DNA: TGTGCCAGCGGGCAGGGCCCGGAGACCCAGTACTTC; CDR3: CASGQGPETQYF; J: TRBJ2-5; length: 12; D: -; V: TRBV18; size: few